Sequencing of this T cell receptor beta chain was carried out in a study of T-cell reconstitution after alpha-beta-depleted transplantation in children. The study, taken as a whole, reports: Several hundred graft clones that had expanded were reportedly the source of alpha-beta T cells about two months after transplant. Among T cells one year after transplant, newly produced cells accounted for most counts and diversity. Day-60 TCRbeta diversity that was high in some patients was derived from surviving recipient T cells and thymic progenitors.

This sample's TCRbeta library carried unique molecular identifier barcodes. TCRdb reanalysed the PCR reads using MiXCR and keeps one entry per CDR3 protein. The repertoire holds 600,000 to 800,000 distinct CDR3 sequences, with about an eighth as singletons. This clonotype has just a few counts. No antigen is known for it. The V end was cut by 6 bases, the J end by 9 bases, with 15 bases between. The CDR3 is 13 amino acids. Germline V CDR1 and CDR2: SGHAT, FQNNGV. The chain couples TRBV11-2 to TRBJ2-1; D may be TRBD2 (7 bases). The receptor was derived from a girl under 10 years old with congenital amegakaryocytic thrombocytopenia, due to receive a stem cell transplant. The starting material was PBMCs, obtained before TCRalphabeta/CD19-depleted stem cell transplant. CDR3 sequence: CASSSQRGGEQFF. The CDR3 DNA follows: TGTGCCAGCAGTTCCCAGAGGGGGGGTGAGCAGTTCTTC.